Given below is one T cell receptor beta chain in context. This entry comes from a study of radiotherapy plus CTLA-4 blockade in lung cancer. The table came from immunoSEQ multiplex PCR; TCRdb's copy has only in-frame clones and leaves some out. The sample records 45,000 to 55,000 clones, approximately 86% being singletons. This TCR derives from a human donor with non-small cell lung cancer that progressed on radiotherapy plus ipilimumab. Some clones in this sample may be carry-over from other donors' samples. The sequences come from peripheral blood, collected from a patient treated with radiotherapy plus ipilimumab.

The CDR3 spells CASSLQGVDTQYF. CDR3 sequence (DNA): TGTGCCAGCAGTTTACAGGGGGTGGATACGCAGTATTTT. The chain joins TRBV2 to TRBJ2-3, with 8 bases aligning to TRBD1. CDR1 is SNHLY and CDR2 is FYNNEI in the germline V gene. CDR3 length equals 13 residues. The V segment lost 5 bases and the J segment 6 bases; nucleotides outside the gene matches: 4.